The 21 T cell receptor beta chains below come from one sample, sequenced in a study of monozygotic twins with inflammatory bowel disease. TCRdb re-called the 5' RACE reads and shows each CDR3 protein once, DNA omitted. The listing contains around 370,000 distinct CDR3 sequences. The sample was blood. The receptors stem from a human donor with ulcerative colitis or Crohn's disease, or a healthy co-twin of an affected twin (not recorded which).

The chain combines TRBV5-1 with TRBJ2-5; the TRBD1 assignment by TCRdb is unverifiable without DNA. CDR3 length: 15 amino acids. The germline CDR1 and CDR2 sequences are SGHRS and YFSETQ. Here the CDR3 reads CASSNGQGVQETQYF.

This chain joins TRBV5-1 and TRBJ1-1; TCRdb indicates TRBD1, and absent DNA this call remains unverified. This CDR3 has 13 amino acids. The V gene's germline CDR1 is SGHRS and CDR2 YFSETQ. CDR3 amino acids: CASRTGDGTEAFF.

V and J are TRBV30 and TRBJ2-7; the TCRdb D gene call, TRBD2, has no DNA to confirm it. Germline lookup yields CDR1 GTSNPN and CDR2 SVGIG (reference sequence). The CDR3 has 14 residues. The CDR3 loop is CAWRKTSGRTEQYF.

This sequence joins TRBV12-3 or TRBV12-4 and TRBJ2-1; TCRdb designates TRBD2, a call that cannot be tested without DNA. The length of the CDR3 is 13 residues. The CDR3 region is CASSNEGYNEQFF.

The rearrangement links TRBV6-2 or TRBV6-3 to TRBJ2-7; as DNA is missing, the TRBD1 call by TCRdb cannot be tested. The CDR3 runs to 16 residues. Germline V gene lookup returns CDR1 MNHEY and CDR2 SVGEGT. CDR3 in amino acids: CASSHSWGASSYEQYF.

The chain uses TRBV7-2 and TRBJ2-3; TCRdb's assignment of TRBD2 cannot be checked, as there is no DNA. CDR3 length equals 16 residues. The germline V gene has CDR1 SGHTA and CDR2 FQGNSA. CDR3 protein: CASSSLIAEAGDTQYF.

The chain uses TRBV6-5 and TRBJ2-7. The CDR3 length is 14 residues. The germline V gene encodes CDR1 MNHEY and CDR2 SVGAGI. CDR3 loop: CASSYFGVSYEQYF.

The chain uses TRBV7-6 and TRBJ2-1; TCRdb's D gene call, TRBD1, goes unchecked for lack of DNA. Germline CDR1 is SGHVS and CDR2 is FNYEAQ. This CDR3 has 14 residues. CDR3 region: CASSPLAGRDEQFF.

The V and J genes are TRBV5-1 and TRBJ2-7; there is no DNA to check the TCRdb D call of TRBD1. The CDR3 has 15 residues. Germline CDR1 SGHRS, CDR2 YFSETQ. This CDR3 reads CASRPGQASSYEQYF.

CDR3 sequence: CATSDPGQLYNEQFF. The chain is built from TRBV24-1 and TRBJ2-1; TCRdb picks TRBD1, but there is no DNA to check that call. Per germline, CDR1 KGHDR and CDR2 SFDVKD. This CDR3 spans 15 amino acids.

CDR3 amino acids: CATSDAAAQGRETQYF. The chain couples TRBV24-1 to TRBJ2-5; TCRdb outputs TRBD1, but without DNA this stays unchecked. This CDR3 comprises 16 residues. Per germline, CDR1 KGHDR and CDR2 SFDVKD.

This CDR3 is CASRLTGDANEKLFF. The chain carries TRBV12-3 or TRBV12-4 and TRBJ1-4; the D gene TCRdb calls, TRBD1, cannot be checked with no DNA. This CDR3 comprises 15 residues.

The chain recombines TRBV6-5 with TRBJ1-1; TCRdb reports TRBD1, a call that lacks DNA to check it against. CDR1 and CDR2 from the germline V gene are MNHEY and SVGAGI. The CDR3 runs to 16 residues. The CDR3 protein is CASSYSWTGANTEAFF.

This chain uses TRBV5-6 with TRBJ1-5. This CDR3 region has 15 residues. The germline gives CDR1 SGHDT, CDR2 YYEEEE. The CDR3 sequence: CASSLGGRANQPQHF.

The gene calls are TRBV29-1 and TRBJ2-1; no DNA is available, so the TRBD1 call from TCRdb remains unchecked. Germline V gene data show CDR1 as SQVTM and CDR2 as ANQGSEA. The CDR3 runs 13 residues. CDR3 protein: CSVPTTGYNEQFF.

V is TRBV12-3 or TRBV12-4 and J is TRBJ1-3. This CDR3 has 15 amino acids. The CDR3 reads CASTTQFNSGNTIYF.

The chain links TRBV12-3 or TRBV12-4 to TRBJ2-1; the D gene TCRdb calls, TRBD1, cannot be checked with no DNA. The CDR3 is 14 amino acids. CDR3 loop: CASSLGVPYNEQFF.

The chain links TRBV9 to TRBJ2-7; TCRdb selects TRBD2, and the lack of DNA leaves this call unchecked. This CDR3 spans 18 amino acids. Germline CDR1 reads SGDLS; CDR2 reads YYNGEE. CDR3 amino acids: CASSPTNSDVHGGYEQYF.

The chain combines TRBV20-1 with TRBJ2-7; there is no DNA to check the TCRdb D call of TRBD1. Germline CDR1 reads DFQATT; CDR2 reads SNEGSKA (reference sequence). The CDR3 has 14 amino acids. This CDR3 is CSARRDSTSYEQYF.

CDR3 loop: CASSLHGLTNTGELFF. The chain employs TRBV7-2 and TRBJ2-2; TCRdb designates TRBD2, a call that cannot be tested without DNA. This CDR3 contains 16 residues. CDR1 is SGHTA, CDR2 FQGNSA, per germline.

The V and J genes are TRBV6-2 or TRBV6-3 and TRBJ2-1; TCRdb returns TRBD1, unconfirmable since there is no DNA. Germline-derived CDR1 and CDR2 are MNHEY and SVGEGT. This CDR3 is 13 amino acids long. The CDR3 sequence is CASSYTGGDEQFF.